The clone carrying this T cell receptor beta chain was counted only a few times. The sample originates from a study of technical replicates of blood from a handful of donors. V lost 2 bases and J lost 4; bases outside the gene matches: 9. Germline lookup yields CDR1 LGHNA and CDR2 YNFKEQ. The CDR3 is 17 residues long. Sequenced by immunoSEQ multiplex PCR; TCRdb stores in-frame clones only, minus some. The table has under 85,000 clones, around 87% seen once. The chain employs TRBV4-2 and TRBJ2-1, with 9 bases aligning to TRBD2. Material for sequencing was PBMCs. The TCR comes from a human donor in good health. Some clones in this sample may be carry-over from other donors' samples. Here the CDR3 DNA reads TGTGCCAGCAGCCAATCGTGGGGCGGGGGGGCTTACAATGAGCAGTTCTTC. Its translation is CASSQSWGGGAYNEQFF.